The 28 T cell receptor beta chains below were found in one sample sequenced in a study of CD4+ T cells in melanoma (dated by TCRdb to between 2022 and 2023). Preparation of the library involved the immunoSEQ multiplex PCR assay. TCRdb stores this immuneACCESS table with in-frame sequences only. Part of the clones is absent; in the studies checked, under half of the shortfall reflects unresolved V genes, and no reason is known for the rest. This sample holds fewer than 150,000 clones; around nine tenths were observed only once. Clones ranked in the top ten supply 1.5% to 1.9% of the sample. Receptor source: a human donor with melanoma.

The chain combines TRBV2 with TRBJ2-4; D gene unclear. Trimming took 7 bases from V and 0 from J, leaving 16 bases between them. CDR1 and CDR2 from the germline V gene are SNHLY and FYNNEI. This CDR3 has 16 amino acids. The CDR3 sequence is CASIPFRPLAKNIQYF. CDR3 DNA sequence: TGTGCCAGCATCCCGTTTCGTCCTTTAGCCAAAAACATTCAGTACTTC.

The CDR3 DNA sequence: TGCGCCAGCAGCTTGGCGGCTAGCGGGGGCTACAATGAGCAGTTCTTC. It codes for CASSLAASGGYNEQFF. The chain recombines TRBV5-1 with TRBJ2-1; 10 nucleotides align to TRBD2. Germline-derived CDR1 and CDR2 are SGHRS and YFSETQ. J lost 3 bases, V lost 0 bases, and 3 bases had no gene match. The CDR3 extends over 16 amino acids.

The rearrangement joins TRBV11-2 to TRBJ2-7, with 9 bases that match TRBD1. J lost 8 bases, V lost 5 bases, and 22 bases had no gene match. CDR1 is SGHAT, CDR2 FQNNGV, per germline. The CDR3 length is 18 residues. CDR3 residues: CASSRYPPGTGSSIKQYF. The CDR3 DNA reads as TGTGCCAGCAGCCGATACCCTCCAGGGACAGGGAGTTCTATCAAGCAGTACTTC.

This CDR3 reads CASSSQEFTEAFF. CDR3 DNA sequence: TGTGCCAGCAGCTCTCAGGAGTTCACTGAAGCTTTCTTT. V gene TRBV7-9 combines with J gene TRBJ1-1, with D unresolved. Germline V CDR1 and CDR2: SEHNR, FQNEAQ (reference sequence). The V end lost 4 bases, the J end lost 4 bases, and 10 bases lay between the germline ends. The CDR3 loop spans 13 amino acids.

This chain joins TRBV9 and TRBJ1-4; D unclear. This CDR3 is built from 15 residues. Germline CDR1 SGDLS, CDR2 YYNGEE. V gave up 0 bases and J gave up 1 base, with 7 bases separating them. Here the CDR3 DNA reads TGTGCCAGCAGCGTAGGCCCCGGAACTAATGAAAAACTGTTTTTT. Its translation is CASSVGPGTNEKLFF.

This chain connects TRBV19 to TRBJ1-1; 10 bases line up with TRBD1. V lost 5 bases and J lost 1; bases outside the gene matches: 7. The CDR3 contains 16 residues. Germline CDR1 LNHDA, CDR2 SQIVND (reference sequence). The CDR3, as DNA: TGTGCCAGTAGTTCCCTGGGACAGGGGAGGAACACTGAAGCTTTCTTT. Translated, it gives CASSSLGQGRNTEAFF. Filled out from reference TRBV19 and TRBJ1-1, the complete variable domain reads DGGITQSPKYLFRKEGQNVTLSCEQNLNHDAMYWYRQDPGQGLRLIYYSQIVNDFQKGDIAEGYSVSREKKESFPLTVTSAQKNPTAFYLCASSSLGQGRNTEAFFGQGTRLTVV.

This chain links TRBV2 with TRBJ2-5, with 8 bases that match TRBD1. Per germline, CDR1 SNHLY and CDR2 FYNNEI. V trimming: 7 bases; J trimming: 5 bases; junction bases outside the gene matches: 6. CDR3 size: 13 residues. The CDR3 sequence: CASIGQGGETQYF. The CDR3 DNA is TGTGCCAGCATTGGACAGGGCGGGGAGACCCAGTACTTC.

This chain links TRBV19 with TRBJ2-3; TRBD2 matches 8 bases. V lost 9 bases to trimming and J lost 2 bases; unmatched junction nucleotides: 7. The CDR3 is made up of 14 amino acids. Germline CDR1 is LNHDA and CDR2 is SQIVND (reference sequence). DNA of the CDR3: TGTGCCAGCAACGGGGGGGCCAACACAGATACGCAGTATTTT. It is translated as CASNGGANTDTQYF.

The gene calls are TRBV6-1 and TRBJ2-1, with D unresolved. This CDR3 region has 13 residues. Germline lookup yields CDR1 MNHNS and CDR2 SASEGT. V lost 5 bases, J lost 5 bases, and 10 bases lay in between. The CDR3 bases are TGTGCCAGCAGTCCAAGACCCGACAATGAGCAGTTCTTC. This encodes CASSPRPDNEQFF.

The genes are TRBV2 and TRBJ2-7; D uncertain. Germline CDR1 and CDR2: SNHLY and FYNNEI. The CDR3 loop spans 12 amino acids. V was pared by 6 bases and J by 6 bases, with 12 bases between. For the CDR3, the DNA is TGTGCCAGCAGCCCCGACGCGCCCGAGCAGTACTTC. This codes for CASSPDAPEQYF. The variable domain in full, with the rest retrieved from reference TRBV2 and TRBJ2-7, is EPEVTQTPSHQVTQMGQEVILRCVPISNHLYFYWYRQILGQKVEFLVSFYNNEISEKSEIFDDQFSVERPDGSNFTLKIRSTKLEDSAMYFCASSPDAPEQYFGPGTRLTVT.

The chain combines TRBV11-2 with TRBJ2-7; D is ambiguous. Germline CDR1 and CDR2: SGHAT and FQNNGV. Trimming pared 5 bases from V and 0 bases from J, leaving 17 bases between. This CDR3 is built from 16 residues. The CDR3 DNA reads TGTGCCAGCAGCGGAGAGAGCGCCGGAAGCTCCTACGAGCAGTACTTC. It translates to CASSGESAGSSYEQYF.

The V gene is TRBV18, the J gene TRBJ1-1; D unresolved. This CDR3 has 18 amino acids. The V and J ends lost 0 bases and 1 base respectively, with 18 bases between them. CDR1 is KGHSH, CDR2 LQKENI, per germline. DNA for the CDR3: TGTGCCAGCTCACCACCGTCGCACGGCCAGAATACGAACACTGAAGCTTTCTTT. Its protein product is CASSPPSHGQNTNTEAFF.

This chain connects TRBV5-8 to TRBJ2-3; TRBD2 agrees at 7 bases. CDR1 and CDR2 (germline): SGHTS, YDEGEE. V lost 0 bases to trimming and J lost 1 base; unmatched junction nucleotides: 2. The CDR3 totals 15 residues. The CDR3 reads CASSLALAGTDTQYF. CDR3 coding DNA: TGTGCCAGCAGCTTGGCCCTAGCGGGCACAGATACGCAGTATTTT.

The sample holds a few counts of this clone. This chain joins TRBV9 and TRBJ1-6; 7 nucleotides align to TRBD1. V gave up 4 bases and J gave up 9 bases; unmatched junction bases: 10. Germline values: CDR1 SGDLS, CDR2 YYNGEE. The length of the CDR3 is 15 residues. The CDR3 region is CASSPRGQFRSPLHF. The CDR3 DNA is TGTGCCAGCAGCCCACGGGGACAGTTTCGTTCACCCCTCCACTTT.

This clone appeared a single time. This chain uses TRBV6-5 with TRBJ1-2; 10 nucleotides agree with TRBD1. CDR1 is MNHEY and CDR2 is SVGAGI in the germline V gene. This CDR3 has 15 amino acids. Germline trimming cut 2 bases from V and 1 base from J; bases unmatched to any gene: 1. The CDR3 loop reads CASSYGTGDNYGYTF. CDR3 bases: TGTGCCAGCAGTTACGGGACAGGGGATAACTATGGCTACACCTTC.

For the CDR3, the DNA is TGTGCCAGTAGTATGGGAAAATATAATTCACCCCTCCACTTT. This sequence encodes CASSMGKYNSPLHF. The chain recombines TRBV19 with TRBJ1-6; D is unclear. CDR1 is LNHDA and CDR2 is SQIVND in the germline V gene (reference sequence). The CDR3 consists of 14 residues. Trimming took 3 bases from V and 4 from J, leaving 7 bases between them.

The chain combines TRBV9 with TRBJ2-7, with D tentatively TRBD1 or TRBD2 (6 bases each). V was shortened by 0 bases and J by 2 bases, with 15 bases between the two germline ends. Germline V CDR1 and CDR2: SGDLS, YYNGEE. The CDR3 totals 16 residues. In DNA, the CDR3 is TGTGCCAGCAGCGTAGGGTTCTCGGGGGCAACCTACGAGCAGTACTTC. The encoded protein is CASSVGFSGATYEQYF.

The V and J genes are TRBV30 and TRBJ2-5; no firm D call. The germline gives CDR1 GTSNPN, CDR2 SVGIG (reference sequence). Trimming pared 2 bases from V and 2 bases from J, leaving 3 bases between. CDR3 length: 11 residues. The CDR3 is CAWSPQETQYF. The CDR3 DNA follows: TGTGCCTGGAGTCCGCAAGAGACCCAGTACTTC.

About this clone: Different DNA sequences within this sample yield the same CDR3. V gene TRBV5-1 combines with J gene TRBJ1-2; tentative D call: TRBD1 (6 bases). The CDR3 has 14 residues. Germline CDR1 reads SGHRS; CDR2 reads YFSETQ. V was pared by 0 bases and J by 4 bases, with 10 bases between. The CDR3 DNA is TGCGCCAGCAGCTTGGCACAGGGCATCTATGGCTACACCTTC. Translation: CASSLAQGIYGYTF.

The CDR3 loop is CASSLTGDEKLFF. The CDR3 region has the DNA TGTGCCAGTAGCCTGACAGGGGATGAAAAACTGTTTTTT. J is TRBJ1-4 and V is TRBV19; 8 nucleotides match TRBD1. The length of the CDR3 is 13 residues. Germline V gene lookup returns CDR1 LNHDA and CDR2 SQIVND (reference sequence). V dropped 6 bases and J dropped 6; count of bases not matched to a gene: 3.

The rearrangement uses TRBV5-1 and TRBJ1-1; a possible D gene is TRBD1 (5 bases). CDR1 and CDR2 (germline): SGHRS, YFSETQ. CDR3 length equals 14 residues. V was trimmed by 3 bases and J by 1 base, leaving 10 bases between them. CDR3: CASSSGAPNTEAFF. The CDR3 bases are TGCGCCAGCAGCTCTGGGGCCCCGAACACTGAAGCTTTCTTT.

The CDR3: CASSFNNVGQGDGYTF. The CDR3 bases are TGCGCCAGCAGCTTCAATAACGTTGGACAGGGAGATGGCTACACCTTC. The rearrangement uses TRBV5-1 and TRBJ1-2, with 8 bases lining up with TRBD1. Germline-derived CDR1 and CDR2 are SGHRS and YFSETQ. With V trimmed by 2 bases and J by 6 bases, 12 bases remained unmatched. This CDR3 has 16 residues.

The CDR3 nucleotides are TGTGCCAGCAGCTTTCGTAGGGACTATAATTCACCCCTCCACTTT. Residues: CASSFRRDYNSPLHF. The chain joins TRBV5-5 to TRBJ1-6; D uncertain. V lost 2 bases and J lost 3, with 9 bases in between. The CDR3 is made up of 15 amino acids. Germline V gives CDR1 SGHKS, CDR2 YYEKEE (reference sequence).

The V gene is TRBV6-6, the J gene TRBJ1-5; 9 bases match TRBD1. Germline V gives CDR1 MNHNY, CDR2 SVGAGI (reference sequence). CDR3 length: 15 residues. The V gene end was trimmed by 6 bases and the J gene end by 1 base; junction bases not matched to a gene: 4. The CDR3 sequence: CASSLTGGSNQPQHF. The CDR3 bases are TGTGCCAGCAGCCTAACAGGGGGCAGCAATCAGCCCCAGCATTTT.

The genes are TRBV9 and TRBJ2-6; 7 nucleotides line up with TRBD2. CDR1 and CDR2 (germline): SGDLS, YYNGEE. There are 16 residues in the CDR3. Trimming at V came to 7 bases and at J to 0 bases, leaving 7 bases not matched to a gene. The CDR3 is CASAKREGSGANVLTF. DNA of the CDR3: TGTGCCAGCGCTAAGAGGGAGGGCTCTGGGGCCAACGTCCTGACTTTC.

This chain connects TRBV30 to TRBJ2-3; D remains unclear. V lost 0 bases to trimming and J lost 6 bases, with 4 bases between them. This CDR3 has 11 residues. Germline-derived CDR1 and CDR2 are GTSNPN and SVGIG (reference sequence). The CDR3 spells CAWSVYDTQYF. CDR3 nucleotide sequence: TGTGCCTGGAGTGTTTATGATACGCAGTATTTT. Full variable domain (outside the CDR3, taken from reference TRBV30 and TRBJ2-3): SQTIHQWPATLVQPVGSPLSLECTVEGTSNPNLYWYRQAAGRGLQLLFYSVGIGQISSEVPQNLSASRPQDRQFILSSKKLLLSDSGFYLCAWSVYDTQYFGPGTRLTVL.

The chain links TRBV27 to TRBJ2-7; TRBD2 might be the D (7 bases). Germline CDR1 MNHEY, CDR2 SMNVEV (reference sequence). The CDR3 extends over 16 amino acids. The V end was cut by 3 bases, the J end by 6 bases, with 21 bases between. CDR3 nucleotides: TGTGCCAGCAGTTTTTCGGCGGGGGCTCTCCCCCTCGAGCAGTACTTC. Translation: CASSFSAGALPLEQYF.

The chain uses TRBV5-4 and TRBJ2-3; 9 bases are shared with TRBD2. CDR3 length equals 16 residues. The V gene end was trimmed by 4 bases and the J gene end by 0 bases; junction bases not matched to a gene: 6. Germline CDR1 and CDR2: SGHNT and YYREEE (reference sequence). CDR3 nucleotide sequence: TGTGCCAGCAGCAGCGGGGGGTACCCTAGCACAGATACGCAGTATTTT. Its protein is CASSSGGYPSTDTQYF.